Sequencing of this T cell receptor (beta chain) was carried out in a study of beta chain features in type 1 diabetes. The study, taken as a whole, reports: When Type 1 diabetes patients were examined, their TCRB CDR3s proved moderately but significantly shorter in all four CD4+ subsets. It was not settled here whether HLA type affects TCRB rearrangement. Whatever favoring of shorter templates PCR might show would apply equally to patients and controls.

cDNA synthesis used the whole RNA isolate, giving expressed TCRB sequences. Using immunoSEQ multiplex PCR, the repertoire was profiled, and TCRdb retains in-frame clones only, with some absent. The data show tens of thousands of clones, around 60% seen once. A note on this clone: The antigen is not known.

All of the sorted populations showed purity greater than 98%. The sample taken for sequencing was Tregs from blood. The source is a woman in her twenties or thirties in good health.

The CDR3 region has the DNA TGTGCCAGCGCGGGAGAGGTGGGCGATACGCAGTATTTT. Translating gives CASAGEVGDTQYF. The rearrangement links TRBV2 to TRBJ2-3, with 7 bases lining up with TRBD2. J lost 6 bases, V lost 8 bases, and 8 bases had no gene match. Germline values: CDR1 SNHLY, CDR2 FYNNEI. The CDR3 covers 13 residues.